This paragraph reports one T cell receptor beta chain. Trimming removed 5 bases at V and 1 base at J, with 8 bases between. The length of the CDR3 is 12 residues. Germline V lookup: CDR1 GTSNPN, CDR2 SVGIG (reference sequence). The protocol was immunoSEQ multiplex PCR, while the TCRdb copy is restricted to in-frame clones and leaves out a portion. The sample records approximately 190,000 clones, around 82% being singletons. This entry comes from a study of blood T cell repertoires in COVID-19. At the level of the study: T cells, B-cell-depleted T cells, or PBMCs supplied cDNA or gDNA.

The study assigned cohorts using participant-reported clinical history. The TCR originated in a woman in her sixties with acute COVID-19. The chain recombines TRBV30 with TRBJ1-2; a possible D gene is TRBD1 (5 bases). The sequenced material came from PBMCs or T cells enriched from blood (not recorded which). In nucleotides, the CDR3 is TGTGCCTGGGGGACGGGTAACTATGGCTACACCTTC. Translated: CAWGTGNYGYTF.